This is a list of T cell receptor beta chains from one sample in a study of T cells in localized non-small cell lung cancer. The method was immunoSEQ multiplex PCR; TCRdb's version includes in-frame clones alone and lacks a portion of them. This table has about 26,000 clones, around 93% appearing once. The sample here was peripheral blood, taken before any cancer treatment. The receptors derive from a female donor older than 55 with stage II squamous cell lung carcinoma. CDR3s include the opening cysteine and the closing phenylalanine or tryptophan. The D gene is left open where the match is weak. Only part of the rows carry a size: once, few, many, or a class if the clone is expanded.

>TRBV2|NA|NA|TRBJ2-7
TGTGCCAGCACTCCTCTTTCCGAGCAGTACTTC
CASTPLSEQYF
>TRBV2|NA|TRBD1|TRBJ2-7
TGTGCCAGCAGTAGGGACAGGGTTTACGAGCAGTACTTC
CASSRDRVYEQYF
>TRBV6-5|once|NA|TRBJ1-2
TGTGCCAGCAGTTACTATCGGGGGGCGCAGGGCTACACCTTC
CASSYYRGAQGYTF
>TRBV6-6|NA|NA|TRBJ2-1
TGTGCCAGCAGTTTTCAGGAATCCCGCTACAATGAGCAGTTCTTC
CASSFQESRYNEQFF
>TRBV7-3|NA|TRBD2|TRBJ2-1
TGTGCCAGCAGCTTGATAGCGGGAGTAGGAGAGCAGTTCTTC
CASSLIAGVGEQFF
>TRBV7-2|NA|NA|TRBJ2-1
TGTGCCAGCGTCGCGGTGAGCTCCTACAATGAGCAGTTCTTC
CASVAVSSYNEQFF
>TRBV19|NA|NA|TRBJ1-4
TGTGCCAGTAGTATCAGGGTAGGGGAAAAACTGTTTTTT
CASSIRVGEKLFF
>TRBV2|NA|NA|TRBJ2-3
TGTGCCAGCAGATGGGCGGGCCCCACAGATACGCAGTATTTT
CASRWAGPTDTQYF
>TRBV9|NA|NA|TRBJ2-5
TGTGCCAGCAGCGTAGTGTCAGGGGCTCAAGAGACCCAGTACTTC
CASSVVSGAQETQYF
>TRBV18|NA|TRBD2|TRBJ2-1
TGTGCCAGCTCCCCCGCGACTAGCGGAAACAATGAGCAGTTCTTC
CASSPATSGNNEQFF
>TRBV4-1|NA|NA|TRBJ1-5
TGCGCCAGCAGCCTCAGTCCGGGGGCTGTCAATCAGCCCCAGCATTTT
CASSLSPGAVNQPQHF
>TRBV19|NA|NA|TRBJ1-5
TGTGCCAGTACCCGGGAGGTCGGAAGGTATAGCAATCAGCCCCAGCATTTT
CASTREVGRYSNQPQHF
>TRBV5-6|NA|NA|TRBJ2-3
TGTGCCAGCAGCCCCCCCAACCCTAATACGCAGTATTTT
CASSPPNPNTQYF
>TRBV5-6|NA|NA|TRBJ1-1
TGTGCCAGCAGCTTGGGCGCAGGGGACACTGAAGCTTTCTTT
CASSLGAGDTEAFF
>TRBV6-1|NA|TRBD1|TRBJ1-1
TGTGCCAGCAGTGAAGAGTCGAGACAGGGGAACACTGAAGCTTTCTTT
CASSEESRQGNTEAFF
>TRBV7-2|NA|NA|TRBJ2-7
TGTGCCAGCCAAGAGAGTACCTACGAGCAGTACTTC
CASQESTYEQYF
>TRBV29-1|NA|TRBD1|TRBJ2-1
TGCAGCGTTGCGGGGAGACAGGGTACGGGCGATGAGCAGTTCTTC
CSVAGRQGTGDEQFF
>TRBV5-1|NA|NA|TRBJ2-3
TGCGCCAGCAGGACCGACACAGATACGCAGTATTTT
CASRTDTDTQYF
>TRBV5-1|NA|TRBD1|TRBJ2-5
TGCGCCAGCTTTACGGCATCAGGGGGCCCAGAGACCCAGTACTTC
CASFTASGGPETQYF
>TRBV7-2|once|TRBD2|TRBJ2-7
TGTGCCAGCAGCTTAGTGGTGGGAGGGTCCTACGAGCAGTACTTC
CASSLVVGGSYEQYF
>TRBV6-5|NA|NA|TRBJ2-6
TGTGCCAGCACCAGGACAGATTCTGGAGCCAACGTCCTGACTTTC
CASTRTDSGANVLTF
>TRBV10-1|NA|NA|TRBJ2-4
TGCGCCAGCAGTGAGCAATTGGAAAACATTCAGTACTTC
CASSEQLENIQYF
>TRBV10-3|NA|NA|TRBJ1-4
TGTGCCATCAGGTTAGGGGAAAAACTGTTTTTT
CAIRLGEKLFF
>TRBV4-1|few|TRBD1|TRBJ2-3
TGCGCCAGCAGCCAAGGGTGGGGACAGGGCCCAGATACGCAGTATTTT
CASSQGWGQGPDTQYF
>TRBV30|NA|NA|TRBJ2-5
TGTGCCTGGAGTGTACGAAGGCAAGAGACCCAGTACTTC
CAWSVRRQETQYF
>TRBV5-4|NA|TRBD1|TRBJ1-4
TGTGCCAGCAGACGGCAGGGGGGGGAAACTAATGAAAAACTGTTTTTT
CASRRQGGETNEKLFF
>TRBV4-2|NA|NA|TRBJ1-1
TGTGCCAGCAGCCAGTATGCGGTCCGTAAGGGGCAGCCGAACACTGAAGCTTTCTTT
CASSQYAVRKGQPNTEAFF
>TRBV4-2|once|TRBD2|TRBJ2-5
TGTGCCAGCAGCCTTGCCGGACTAGAAAAGACCCAGTACTTC
CASSLAGLEKTQYF
>TRBV27|once|NA|TRBJ2-3
TGTGCCAGCAGTAGGGAGAGACCAGATACGCAGTATTTT
CASSRERPDTQYF
>TRBV11-2|once|NA|TRBJ2-2
TGTGCCAGCAGTTATAAGGCCACAGGGATCACCGGGGAGCTGTTTTTT
CASSYKATGITGELFF
>TRBV6-6|NA|NA|TRBJ1-2
TGTGCCAGCACCCAAGGGAATAACTATGGCTACACCTTC
CASTQGNNYGYTF
>TRBV9|NA|TRBD2|TRBJ2-1
TGTGCCAGCAGCCCTTCCGGACTAGCGGGGGGGAATGAGCAGTTCTTC
CASSPSGLAGGNEQFF
>TRBV7-8|NA|NA|TRBJ1-1
TGTGCCAGCAGCTTTTTAGGTCCGGACACTGAAGCTTTCTTT
CASSFLGPDTEAFF
>TRBV5-1|NA|NA|TRBJ2-4
TGCGCCAGCAGCGCCCCAGGGATCGGCGGGTTAGGCAAAAACATTCAGTACTTC
CASSAPGIGGLGKNIQYF
>TRBV29-1|few|NA|TRBJ2-3
TGCAGCGTTGCCGGCCTCCCCACCGGAGATACGCAGTATTTT
CSVAGLPTGDTQYF
>TRBV27|NA|NA|TRBJ2-1
TGTGCCAGCAGTTCAGGGTCTCTTCTGTGGAATGAGCAGTTCTTC
CASSSGSLLWNEQFF
>TRBV4-2|NA|NA|TRBJ2-7
TGTGCCAGCAGCCACCGGGACTCCTACGAGCAGTACTTC
CASSHRDSYEQYF
>TRBV10-2|NA|NA|TRBJ2-7
TGCGCCAGATACCAGGGCTACGAGCAGTACTTC
CARYQGYEQYF
>TRBV2|NA|TRBD1|TRBJ1-2
TGTGCCACCCCCGGACAGGGGAAATATGGCTACACCTTC
CATPGQGKYGYTF
>TRBV6-5|NA|NA|TRBJ1-2
TGTGCCAGCACAAACCGCCAGTCAGTATATCGCTACACCTTC
CASTNRQSVYRYTF
>TRBV6-5|NA|NA|TRBJ2-1
TGTGCCAGCAGTTTGACAGGAGGGACCTACAATGAGCAGTTCTTC
CASSLTGGTYNEQFF
>TRBV6-1|NA|TRBD2|TRBJ2-7
TGTGCCAGCAGGGGGACTAGCGGGGGGCTCGAGCAGTACTTC
CASRGTSGGLEQYF
>TRBV28|NA|NA|TRBJ1-5
TGTGCCAGCAGAGTTCCCGCCTCAGGGGGCAATCAGCCCCAGCATTTT
CASRVPASGGNQPQHF